The sequence of this T cell receptor beta chain was determined in a study of blood T cells in healthy people across ages. The study's findings and limits: Fewer expanded clones and more diversity marked long-lived versus aged donors. It was found that TCR beta diversity correlated strongly with the percentage of naive T cells. Getting older went along with TCR beta diversity per million T cells dropping roughly linearly.

V dropped 5 bases and J dropped 2; count of bases not matched to a gene: 5. In germline, CDR1 is SQVTM, CDR2 ANQGSEA. The CDR3 is 14 residues long. Healthy individuals of Caucasian origin from Russia, aged roughly 6 to 95, served as donors. Alongside a J-beta primer mix, a sample-barcoded 5' primer served in a second PCR lasting about 7 to 11 cycles. TCRdb reanalysed the 5' RACE reads using MiXCR and keeps one entry per CDR3 protein. Among over a million distinct CDR3 sequences listed, roughly 24% were seen once. To note about this clonotype: Its antigen is unidentified.

The same data also went into a second study, on T cells of mothers and their children.

This receptor was obtained from a girl aged 2-10 years in good health. V usage is TRBV29-1 and J usage is TRBJ2-1, with TRBD2 matching 8 bases. The specimen was blood. The CDR3 nucleotides read TGCAGCGTTATGGGTAGCGGGGCCTACAATGAGCAGTTCTTC. Translation gives CSVMGSGAYNEQFF.